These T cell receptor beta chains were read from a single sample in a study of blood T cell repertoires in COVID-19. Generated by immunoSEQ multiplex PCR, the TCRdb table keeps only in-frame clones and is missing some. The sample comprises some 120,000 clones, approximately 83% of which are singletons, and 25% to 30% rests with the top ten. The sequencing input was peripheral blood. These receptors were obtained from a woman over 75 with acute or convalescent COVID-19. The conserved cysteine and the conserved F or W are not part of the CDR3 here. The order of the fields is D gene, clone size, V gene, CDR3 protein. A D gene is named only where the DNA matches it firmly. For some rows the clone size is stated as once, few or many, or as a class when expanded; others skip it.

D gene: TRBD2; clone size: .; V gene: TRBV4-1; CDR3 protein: ASTRGGRGDEQF
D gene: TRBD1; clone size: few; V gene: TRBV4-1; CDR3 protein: ASSLYGQVQKRDGNSPLH
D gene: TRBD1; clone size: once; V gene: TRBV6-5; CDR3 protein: ATKIGTDNQPQH
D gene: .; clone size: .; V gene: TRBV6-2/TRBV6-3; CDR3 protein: ASSPSGRINYGYT
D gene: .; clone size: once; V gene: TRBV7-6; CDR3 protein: ASSLSGGPTPHEQF
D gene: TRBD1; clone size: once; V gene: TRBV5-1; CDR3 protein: ASSLAGTGVGGYT
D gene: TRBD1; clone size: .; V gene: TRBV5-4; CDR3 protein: ASSSTGVTEAF
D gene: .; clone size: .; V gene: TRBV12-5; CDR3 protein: ASGSYTNYEQY
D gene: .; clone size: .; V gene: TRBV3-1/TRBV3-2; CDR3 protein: ASSRQLNTEAF
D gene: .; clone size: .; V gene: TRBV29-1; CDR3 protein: SVEDLGTQAF
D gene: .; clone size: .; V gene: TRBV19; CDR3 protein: ASSIWRDRDNEQF
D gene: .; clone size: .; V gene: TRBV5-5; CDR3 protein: ASSLTGEEQF
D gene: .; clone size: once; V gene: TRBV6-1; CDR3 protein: ASSDLSGTGELF
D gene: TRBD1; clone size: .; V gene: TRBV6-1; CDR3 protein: ASSEEVRGLGTEAF
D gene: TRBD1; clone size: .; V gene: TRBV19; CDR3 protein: ASSTTGGNSPLH
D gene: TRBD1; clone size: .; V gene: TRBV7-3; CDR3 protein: ASSSSPPGTGNEKLF
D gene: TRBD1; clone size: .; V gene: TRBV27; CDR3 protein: ASSPTLRQGEGQY
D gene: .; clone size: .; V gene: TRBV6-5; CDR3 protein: ASSYGWGVTEAF
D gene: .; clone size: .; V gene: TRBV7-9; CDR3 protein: ASSPPSYNEQF
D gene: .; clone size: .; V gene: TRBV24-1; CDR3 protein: ATSDFSGINEQF
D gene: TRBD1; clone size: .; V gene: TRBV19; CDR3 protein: ASRGGTGVFPDSPLH
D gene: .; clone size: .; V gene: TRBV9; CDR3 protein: ASSTRDTEWTQY
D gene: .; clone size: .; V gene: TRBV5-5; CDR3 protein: ASSPVVSVSGANVLT
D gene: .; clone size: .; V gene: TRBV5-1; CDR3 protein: ASSLGGGPAF
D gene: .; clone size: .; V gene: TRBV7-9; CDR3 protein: ASSSSPGGREQY
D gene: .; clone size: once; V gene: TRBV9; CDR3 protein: ASSVEGGNEQF
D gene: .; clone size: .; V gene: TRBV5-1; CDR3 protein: ASSSLSGGPTDTQY